The rows below give T cell receptor beta chains drawn from one sample of a study of cytomegalovirus exposure and HLA in healthy donors. Produced via immunoSEQ multiplex PCR; TCRdb's table is partial and in-frame only. The sample yields some 110,000 clones, around 83% seen once. The sequenced sample was PBMCs. The receptors derive from a man aged 25-45 years in good health and CMV-seropositive. Each CDR3 is given with its conserved first and last residue.

v_gene	j_gene	CDR3aa
TRBV27	TRBJ1-4	CARLVGQAPTNEKLFF
TRBV5-1	TRBJ2-5	CASSLSPGVGETQYF
TRBV19	TRBJ2-5	CASLGQPRETQYF
TRBV5-1	TRBJ2-6	CASSLVVGSGANVPTF
TRBV5-6	TRBJ1-3	CASSLGNSGNTIYF
TRBV15	TRBJ2-1	CATSRDLSGGEQFF
TRBV19	TRBJ2-5	CASSLAVSQETQYF
TRBV4-2	TRBJ2-5	CASSPNTGTGQETQYF
TRBV30	TRBJ2-1	CAWSVPERGAYNEQFF
TRBV5-4	TRBJ1-2	CASSPDRSGYTF
TRBV4-2	TRBJ2-3	CASSPSRSTQYF
TRBV11-3	TRBJ1-2	CASSSLSGGRFYGYTF
TRBV2	TRBJ1-2	CASTTALLAGYTF
TRBV29-1	TRBJ1-1	CSAAGQLNTEAFF
TRBV4-2	TRBJ1-3	CASSPQFQTDLGTIYF
TRBV15	TRBJ2-1	CATSGRGSYNEQFF
TRBV5-1	TRBJ1-2	CASIRVTVNYGYTF
TRBV6-5	TRBJ1-2	CASSAGLHRGGYTF
TRBV11-3	TRBJ2-1	CASSLDPVANEQFF
TRBV30	.	CAWKLAYEQYF
TRBV7-2	TRBJ1-1	CASTPQGALTEAFF
TRBV6-1	TRBJ1-1	CATQTGSPTEAFF
TRBV4-2	TRBJ1-1	CASSLYRGGAEAFF
TRBV4-2	TRBJ2-7	CASSQHPDRGAYEQYF
TRBV7-9	TRBJ2-5	CASSFGGEETQYF
TRBV10-3	TRBJ1-4	CAISESGGSNEKLFF
TRBV5-4	TRBJ1-2	CASSVGQINYGYTF
TRBV5-4	TRBJ1-1	CASSSEGITEAFF
TRBV15	TRBJ1-3	CAIARGSSGNTIYF
TRBV20-1	TRBJ1-2	CSARSGRGYTF
TRBV29-1	TRBJ1-2	CSVARDNNNYGYTF
TRBV11-2	TRBJ1-6	CASTKRAGRFDLPLHF
TRBV4-1	TRBJ2-7	CASSQDRTAGRYEQYF
TRBV15	TRBJ1-3	CATSRGKGPFGNTIYF
TRBV28	TRBJ2-1	CASTSGGRLINNEQFF
TRBV7-3	TRBJ2-3	CASSLAGGPGDTQYF
TRBV5-1	TRBJ2-1	CASSFGEDNEQFF
TRBV6-5	TRBJ2-2	CASSYGTKNTGELFF
TRBV25-1	TRBJ2-7	CASSEFIGTGTYEQYF
TRBV5-1	TRBJ2-2	CASRISGSTGELFF
TRBV5-4	TRBJ2-5	CASSLGRETQYF
TRBV19	TRBJ1-2	CASSRDSFSNYGYTF
TRBV6-1	TRBJ1-5	CASSDLPIYSNQPQHF
TRBV29-1	TRBJ1-4	CSAGEEVVFF
TRBV9	TRBJ1-2	CASSVAITASWGYTF
TRBV11-3	TRBJ2-4	CASSPLISSGINIQYF
TRBV5-1	TRBJ2-7	CASSSTGPYEQYF
TRBV7-8	TRBJ2-5	CASSPLFIGGSKGETQYF
TRBV2	TRBJ2-2	CASSEGYRTGELFF
TRBV27	TRBJ1-1	CASSSPSRRNTEAFF
TRBV5-6	TRBJ1-5	CASILDRGPAGSTQPQHF
TRBV6-1	TRBJ2-1	CASSEVAGYNEQFF
TRBV28	TRBJ1-4	CASSLVSRDNEKLFF
TRBV9	TRBJ2-7	CASSYGQEGYEQYF
TRBV5-4	TRBJ1-2	CASSLGGGGKNYGYTF
TRBV5-4	TRBJ1-1	CASSSTGKNTEAFF
TRBV10-1	TRBJ1-1	CASSEQGNTEAFF
TRBV7-2	TRBJ2-1	CASSLGLDYNEQFF
TRBV6-1	TRBJ1-5	CASSEQGARVDQPQHF